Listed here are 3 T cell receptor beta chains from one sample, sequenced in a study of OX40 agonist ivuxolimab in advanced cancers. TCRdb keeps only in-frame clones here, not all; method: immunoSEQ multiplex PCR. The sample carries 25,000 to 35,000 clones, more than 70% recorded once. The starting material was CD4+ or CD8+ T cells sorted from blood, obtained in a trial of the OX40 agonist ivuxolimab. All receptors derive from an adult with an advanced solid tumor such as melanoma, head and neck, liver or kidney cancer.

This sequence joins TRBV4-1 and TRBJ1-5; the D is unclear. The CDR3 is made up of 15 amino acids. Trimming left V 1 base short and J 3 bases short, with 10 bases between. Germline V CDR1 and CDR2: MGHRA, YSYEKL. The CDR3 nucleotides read TGCGCCAGCAGCCAAGGGGCGAACTCCAATCAGCCCCAGCATTTT. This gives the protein CASSQGANSNQPQHF.

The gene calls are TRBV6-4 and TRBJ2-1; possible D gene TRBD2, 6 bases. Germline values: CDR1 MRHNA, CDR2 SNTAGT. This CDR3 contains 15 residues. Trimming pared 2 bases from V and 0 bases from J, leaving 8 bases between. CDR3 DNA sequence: TGTGCCAGCAGTGACAAAGCGGGCTCCTACAATGAGCAGTTCTTC. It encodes CASSDKAGSYNEQFF.

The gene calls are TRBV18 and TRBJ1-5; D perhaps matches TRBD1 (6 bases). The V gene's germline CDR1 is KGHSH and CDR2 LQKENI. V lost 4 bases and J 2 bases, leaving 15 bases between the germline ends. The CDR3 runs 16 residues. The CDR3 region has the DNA TGTGCCAGCTCACTAGGAGGCAGGGGAGGCAATCAGCCCCAGCATTTT. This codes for CASSLGGRGGNQPQHF.